A single sample is the source of the 28 T cell receptor beta chains below, sequenced in a study of blood T cells in healthy people across ages. With a J-beta primer mix and a sample-barcoded 5' primer, a second PCR ran about 6 to 11 cycles. TCRdb re-called the 5' RACE reads through MiXCR, storing one row per CDR3 protein. This sample has hundreds of thousands of distinct CDR3 sequences, with 25% to 30% found just once. The sequenced sample consisted of blood. The receptor set was obtained from a woman of 80 years or more in good health.

The V and J genes are TRBV15 and TRBJ1-6; tentative D call: TRBD1 (5 bases). Between the trimmed V and J ends, which lost 11 bases and 6 bases, there was a span of 17 bases. Per germline, CDR1 LNHNV and CDR2 YYDKDF (reference sequence). The CDR3 totals 14 residues. CDR3 region: CAAGRGRSNSPLHF. The CDR3 DNA is TGTGCCGCCGGCCGGGGCAGGAGTAATTCACCCCTCCACTTT.

This clonotype was picked up many times. The chain is built from TRBV4-3 and TRBJ2-5; no firm D call. This CDR3 has 15 residues. The V end was cut by 1 base, the J end by 5 bases, with 14 bases between. Germline loops: CDR1 LGHNA, CDR2 YSLEER. Written as DNA, the CDR3 is TGCGCCAGCAGCCAAGTGGGCGGCGGCTGGGAGACCCAGTACTTC. Amino acids: CASSQVGGGWETQYF.

V and J are TRBV7-2 and TRBJ2-1; perhaps TRBD2 as D (6 bases). There are 16 residues in the CDR3. V dropped 1 base and J dropped 5 bases, with 15 bases sitting between them. Germline V CDR1 and CDR2: SGHTA, FQGNSA. The CDR3 loop reads CASSLGSGGVNNEQFF. The CDR3 region has the DNA TGTGCCAGCAGCTTAGGTAGCGGAGGGGTCAACAATGAGCAGTTCTTC.

The rearrangement joins TRBV9 to TRBJ2-3; D gene uncertain. Germline V gives CDR1 SGDLS, CDR2 YYNGEE. This CDR3 contains 14 residues. V was clipped by 6 bases and J by 6 bases, with 17 bases between them. The CDR3 bases are TGTGCCAGCAAAGCAGGCTTACTGGAGGATACGCAGTATTTT. It specifies CASKAGLLEDTQYF.

J is TRBJ2-4 and V is TRBV7-2; TRBD1 is a possible D gene (6 bases). The end of the DNA aligns better with TRBJ2-1, so the J call may be wrong. The CDR3 is 18 residues long. Germline-derived CDR1 and CDR2 are SGHTA and FQGNSA. The CDR3 region is CASSLDRLQGLAKNIQFF. CDR3 coding DNA: TGTGCCAGCAGCTTAGACCGTCTCCAGGGGTTGGCCAAAAACATTCAGTTCTTC.

The chain employs TRBV24-1 and TRBJ2-1; 7 bases map to TRBD1. Germline loops: CDR1 KGHDR, CDR2 SFDVKD. This CDR3 comprises 14 residues. The trim removed 1 base at V and 9 bases at J, leaving 5 bases unmatched. The chain's CDR3 is CATSDFHRGGEQFF. The CDR3 bases are TGTGCCACCAGTGATTTTCACAGGGGTGGTGAGCAGTTCTTC.

This clonotype was recorded at least ten times. This chain connects TRBV7-2 to TRBJ2-3; D remains ambiguous. Trimming left V 1 base short and J 1 base short, with 6 bases between. This CDR3 has 14 amino acids. In germline, CDR1 is SGHTA, CDR2 FQGNSA. The CDR3 DNA reads TGTGCCAGCAGCTTAGGGTGGCGCACAGATACGCAGTATTTT. Its translation: CASSLGWRTDTQYF. The whole variable domain, filled in from reference TRBV7-2 and TRBJ2-3, reads GAGVSQSPSNKVTEKGKDVELRCDPISGHTALYWYRQSLGQGLEFLIYFQGNSAPDKSGLPSDRFSAERTGGSVSTLTIQRTQQEDSAVYLCASSLGWRTDTQYFGPGTRLTVL.

This chain connects TRBV7-2 to TRBJ2-7, with a weak D call TRBD1 (6 bases). CDR3 size: 14 residues. Trimming cost V 5 bases and J 0 bases, with 11 bases left between them. Per the germline V gene, CDR1 is SGHTA and CDR2 is FQGNSA. Here the CDR3 DNA reads TGTGCCAGCAGCGTAAACAGGGTCTCCTACGAGCAGTACTTC. It translates to CASSVNRVSYEQYF.

This sequence joins TRBV6-2 or TRBV6-3 and TRBJ2-1; D gene ambiguous. V lost 5 bases and J 2 bases, leaving 10 bases between the germline ends. The CDR3 has 14 amino acids. Germline CDR1 and CDR2: MNHEY and SVGEGT. As DNA, the CDR3 is TGTGCCAGCAGTAGCGCCTCGCCCTACAATGAGCAGTTCTTC. It specifies CASSSASPYNEQFF.

This chain joins TRBV9 and TRBJ1-1; D possibly corresponds to TRBD1 (5 bases). The V gene lost 3 bases and the J gene lost 2 bases, with 14 bases spanning the gap. CDR1 and CDR2 from the germline V gene are SGDLS and YYNGEE. CDR3 length: 15 amino acids. The CDR3 DNA sequence: TGTGCCAGCAGCGCCCCAAAAGGGGCTAACACTGAAGCTTTCTTT. Translation gives CASSAPKGANTEAFF.

This clonotype was recorded at least ten times. The CDR3 here is CASSQQGGNYGYTF. As DNA, the CDR3 is TGTGCCAGCAGTCAGCAAGGGGGGAACTATGGCTACACCTTC. The chain joins TRBV27 to TRBJ1-2, with TRBD1 as a possible D gene (6 bases). This CDR3 region has 14 residues. Per the germline V gene, CDR1 is MNHEY and CDR2 is SMNVEV (reference sequence). V lost 5 bases to trimming and J lost 2 bases, with 12 bases between them.

This clonotype was counted between two and nine times. This chain uses TRBV5-1 with TRBJ2-5; 10 bases align to TRBD2. J gave up 11 bases and V 4 bases, and 14 bases lay outside the gene matches. The germline gives CDR1 SGHRS, CDR2 YFSETQ. CDR3 size: 15 residues. The CDR3 nucleotides read TGCGCCAGCAGCCCCGGGACTAGCGTCTTCCATGAGCAGTACTTC. Translated: CASSPGTSVFHEQYF.

This clonotype was counted only a few times. The chain is built from TRBV15 and TRBJ2-3; D uncertain. CDR1 is LNHNV, CDR2 YYDKDF, per germline (reference sequence). The V and J ends lost 4 bases and 2 bases respectively, with 7 bases between them. The CDR3 totals 13 residues. CDR3 nucleotides: TGTGCCACCAGCACACTACTCACAGATACGCAGTATTTT. It yields the protein CATSTLLTDTQYF.

In its sample, this clonotype was seen a few times. The chain combines TRBV11-2 with TRBJ1-1; D might be TRBD1 (6 bases). CDR3 length equals 15 residues. In germline, CDR1 is SGHAT, CDR2 FQNNGV. The V end was cut by 5 bases, the J end by 4 bases, with 17 bases between. The CDR3 is CASSGGRGIGTEAFF. CDR3 sequence (DNA): TGTGCCAGCAGCGGGGGCAGGGGTATCGGCACTGAAGCTTTCTTT.

Points on this clonotype: A much larger clone lies a single base off, so this may be a read error. The genes are TRBV6-2 or TRBV6-3 and TRBJ2-1; D gene uncertain. The CDR3 contains 14 residues. CDR1 MNHEY and CDR2 SVGEGT come from the germline V gene. The chain's CDR3 is CASSPPEGYNGQFF. The CDR3 DNA sequence: TGTGCCAGCAGTCCGCCGGAAGGTTACAATGGGCAGTTCTTC.

In its sample, this clonotype was seen many times. A much larger clone lies a single base off, so this may be a read error. The J gene is TRBJ2-7, the V gene TRBV29-1; 7 bases line up with TRBD1. Germline assignment: CDR1 SQVTM and CDR2 ANQGSEA. This CDR3 has 13 amino acids. J was trimmed by 4 bases and V by 4 bases; bases with no gene match: 7. In DNA form, the CDR3 reads TGCAGCGTTGGGGGAGCGACAGGGTACGAGCAGTACTTC. Protein sequence: CSVGGATGYEQYF.

This clonotype was observed many times. The rearrangement joins TRBV4-1 to TRBJ2-5; 11 bases match TRBD2. V shed 8 bases and J 1 base; nucleotides not matched to a gene: 6. The CDR3 consists of 15 residues. CDR1 and CDR2 from the germline V gene are MGHRA and YSYEKL. The CDR3 bases are TGCGCCAGCGGGGGACTAGCGGCGATCCAAGAGACCCAGTACTTC. This encodes CASGGLAAIQETQYF.

This clonotype has a count of ten or more. At one end the junction does not follow the germline gene, possibly because of a read error. The gene calls are TRBV7-7 and TRBJ2-7; TRBD2 agrees at 9 bases. This CDR3 contains 16 residues. Germline loops: CDR1 SSHAT, CDR2 FNYEAQ (reference sequence). The CDR3 nucleotides are TGTGCTAGCAGTCCTTCGGGGCTAGCGGGGAAATTCGAGCAGTACTTC. It is translated as CASSPSGLAGKFEQYF.

The V and J genes are TRBV7-2 and TRBJ2-1, with a tentative D call TRBD1 (6 bases). The CDR3 is 15 amino acids. V lost 3 bases, J lost 5 bases, and 14 bases lay in between. Germline CDR1 reads SGHTA; CDR2 reads FQGNSA. CDR3 sequence (DNA): TGTGCCAGCAGCTTGGCGCTGACAGGTAACAATGAGCAGTTCTTC. Amino acid sequence: CASSLALTGNNEQFF. Complete variable domain (other parts from reference TRBV7-2 and TRBJ2-1): GAGVSQSPSNKVTEKGKDVELRCDPISGHTALYWYRQSLGQGLEFLIYFQGNSAPDKSGLPSDRFSAERTGGSVSTLTIQRTQQEDSAVYLCASSLALTGNNEQFFGPGTRLTVL.

The chain recombines TRBV29-1 with TRBJ1-1; no firm D call. CDR1 SQVTM and CDR2 ANQGSEA come from the germline V gene. Trimming pared 5 bases from V and 2 bases from J, leaving 9 bases between. This CDR3 region has 12 residues. The CDR3 DNA follows: TGCAGCGTTTGTCCACGTAACACTGAAGCTTTCTTT. This encodes CSVCPRNTEAFF.

This clonotype was observed a few times. The chain is built from TRBV2 and TRBJ1-4; no firm D call. V dropped 7 bases and J dropped 0 bases, with 12 bases sitting between them. CDR1 and CDR2 (germline): SNHLY, FYNNEI. There are 15 residues in the CDR3. Here the CDR3 reads CASTQNSPTNEKLFF. DNA of the CDR3: TGTGCCAGCACTCAGAACAGTCCAACTAATGAAAAACTGTTTTTT.

This clonotype was recorded at least ten times. The chain combines TRBV29-1 with TRBJ2-1, with 9 bases fitting TRBD1. CDR3 length equals 13 residues. J lost 4 bases, V lost 5 bases, and 3 bases had no gene match. Germline CDR1 is SQVTM and CDR2 is ANQGSEA. The CDR3: CSVPGQGYNEQFF. CDR3 in DNA: TGCAGCGTTCCGGGACAGGGATACAATGAGCAGTTCTTC.

The rearrangement joins TRBV4-1 to TRBJ1-2; D is unresolved. The CDR3 extends over 17 amino acids. Germline CDR1 is MGHRA and CDR2 is YSYEKL. Trimming left V 0 bases short and J 6 bases short, with 20 bases between. The chain's CDR3 is CASSQDPGGLGRDGYTF. The CDR3 DNA reads TGCGCCAGCAGCCAAGATCCGGGCGGATTAGGGAGGGATGGCTACACCTTC.

This rearrangement joins TRBV7-2 to TRBJ2-1; D is possibly TRBD2 (5 bases). CDR1 and CDR2 from the germline V gene are SGHTA and FQGNSA. This CDR3 is 13 amino acids long. Trimming shortened V by 5 bases and J by 6 bases, and 11 bases separated the two germline ends. For the CDR3, the DNA is TGTGCCAGCAGCCGACCACTAGTCAATGAGCAGTTCTTC. The encoded protein is CASSRPLVNEQFF.

This clonotype was seen ten or more times. DNA of the CDR3: TGTGCCAGCAGTCGGACAGGGCGATATCAGCCCCAGCATTTT. It yields the protein CASSRTGRYQPQHF. The chain links TRBV6-2 or TRBV6-3 to TRBJ1-5, with 8 bases aligning to TRBD1. The CDR3 consists of 14 residues. Germline CDR1 reads MNHEY; CDR2 reads SVGEGT. The junction had 5 bases not matched to a gene; V was cut back by 5 bases and J by 5 bases.

The genes are TRBV7-9 and TRBJ1-4; no firm D call. The CDR3 spans 13 residues. Trimming took 4 bases from V and 11 from J, leaving 14 bases between them. Germline-derived CDR1 and CDR2 are SEHNR and FQNEAQ (reference sequence). The CDR3 loop is CASSSSSSSKLFF. The DNA of the CDR3 is TGTGCCAGCAGCTCATCTTCTTCGAGTAAACTGTTTTTT. The variable domain in full, with the rest retrieved from reference TRBV7-9 and TRBJ1-4, is DTGVSQNPRHKITKRGQNVTFRCDPISEHNRLYWYRQTLGQGPEFLTYFQNEAQLEKSRLLSDRFSAERPKGSFSTLEIQRTEQGDSAMYLCASSSSSSSKLFFGSGTQLSVL.

The chain joins TRBV6-5 to TRBJ2-1; a weak D match, TRBD1 (5 bases). The tail of the sequence fits TRBJ2-7 better, so the J call may be wrong. The CDR3 runs 13 residues. The V gene's germline CDR1 is MNHEY and CDR2 SVGAGI. The CDR3 sequence: CASRATVYNEQYF. CDR3 in DNA: TGTGCCAGCAGGGCGACAGTATACAATGAGCAGTACTTC.

This clonotype was counted ten times or more. J is TRBJ2-3 and V is TRBV11-2; D assignment may be TRBD1 or TRBD2 (5 bases each). In germline, CDR1 is SGHAT, CDR2 FQNNGV. Trimming removed 2 bases from V and 2 bases from J, with 14 bases in between. This CDR3 comprises 16 residues. The CDR3 nucleotides are TGTGCCAGCAGCTTAACGGGGACCATCGCCACAGATACGCAGTATTTT. It yields the protein CASSLTGTIATDTQYF. The full variable domain, rest sourced from reference TRBV11-2 and TRBJ2-3, is EAGVAQSPRYKIIEKRQSVAFWCNPISGHATLYWYQQILGQGPKLLIQFQNNGVVDDSQLPKDRFSAERLKGVDSTLKIQPAKLEDSAVYLCASSLTGTIATDTQYFGPGTRLTVL.